The clone carrying this TCR beta chain was found once. J gave up 7 bases and V 6 bases, and 6 bases lay outside the gene matches. This CDR3 is built from 13 residues. These data belong to a study of control samples from healthy donors and cancer patients. Profiling relied on immunoSEQ multiplex PCR, and the TCRdb table lists in-frame clones only, not all of them. The table shows 85,000 to 95,000 clones, with around 80% occurring only once. The sequenced material came from blood. V and J are TRBV12-3 or TRBV12-4 and TRBJ1-2; TRBD1 agrees at 9 bases. The receptor was derived from a woman aged 55-75 years in good health. The CDR3 protein is CASREGQGGGYTF. CDR3 nucleotide sequence: TGTGCCAGCAGAGAGGGACAGGGAGGTGGCTACACCTTC.